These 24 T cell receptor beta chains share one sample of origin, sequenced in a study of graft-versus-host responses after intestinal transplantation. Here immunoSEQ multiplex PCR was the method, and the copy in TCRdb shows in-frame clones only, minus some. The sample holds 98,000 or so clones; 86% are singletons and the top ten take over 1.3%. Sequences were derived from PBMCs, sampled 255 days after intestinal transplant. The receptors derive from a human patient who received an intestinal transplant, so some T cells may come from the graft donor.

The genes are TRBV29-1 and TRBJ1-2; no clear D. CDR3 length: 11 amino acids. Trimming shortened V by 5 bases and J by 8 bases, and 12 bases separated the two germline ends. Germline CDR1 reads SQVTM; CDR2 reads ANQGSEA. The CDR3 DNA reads TGCAGCGTTTCAGAAATCTCCGGCTACACCTTC. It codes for CSVSEISGYTF.

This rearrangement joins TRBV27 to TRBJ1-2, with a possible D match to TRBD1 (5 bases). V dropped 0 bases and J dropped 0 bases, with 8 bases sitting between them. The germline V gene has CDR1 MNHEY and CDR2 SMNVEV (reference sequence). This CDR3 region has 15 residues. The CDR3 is CASSLSQTANYGYTF. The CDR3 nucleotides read TGTGCCAGCAGTTTATCCCAGACAGCTAACTATGGCTACACCTTC.

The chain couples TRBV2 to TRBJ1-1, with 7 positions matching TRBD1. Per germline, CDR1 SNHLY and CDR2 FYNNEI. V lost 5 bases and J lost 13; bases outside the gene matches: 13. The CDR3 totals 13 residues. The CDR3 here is CASSRKGGTVGFF. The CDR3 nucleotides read TGTGCCAGCAGTCGAAAGGGCGGGACAGTAGGTTTCTTT.

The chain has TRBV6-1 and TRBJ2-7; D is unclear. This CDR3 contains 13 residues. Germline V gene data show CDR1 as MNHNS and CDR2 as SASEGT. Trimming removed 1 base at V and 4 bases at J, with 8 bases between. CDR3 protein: CASSEGQAYEQYV. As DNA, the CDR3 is TGTGCCAGCAGTGAAGGGCAGGCGTACGAGCAGTACGTC.

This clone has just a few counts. Here the CDR3 DNA reads TGTGCCAGCAGTGAACTGGGGTTGGGTCAGCCCCAGCATTTT. Its translation is CASSELGLGQPQHF. This chain links TRBV25-1 with TRBJ1-5; D is unresolved. The CDR3 extends over 14 amino acids. V shed 2 bases and J shed 6 bases, with 11 bases lying between them. Germline CDR1 MGHDK, CDR2 SYGVNS.

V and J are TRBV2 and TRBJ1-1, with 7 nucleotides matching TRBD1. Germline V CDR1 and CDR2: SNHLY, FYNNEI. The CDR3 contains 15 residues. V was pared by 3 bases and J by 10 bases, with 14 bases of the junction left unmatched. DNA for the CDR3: TGTGCCAGCAGTGAGTGGCTTCCAGGGGGAATTGGAGCTTTCTTT. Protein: CASSEWLPGGIGAFF.

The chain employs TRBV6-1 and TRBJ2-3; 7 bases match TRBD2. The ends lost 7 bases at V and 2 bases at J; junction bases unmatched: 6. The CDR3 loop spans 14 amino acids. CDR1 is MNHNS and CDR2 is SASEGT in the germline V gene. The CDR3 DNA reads TGTGCCAGCAAAAGCGGGACCTTCACAGATACGCAGTATTTT. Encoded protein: CASKSGTFTDTQYF.

The CDR3 reads CASSVAWAGDEGEQFF. CDR3 bases: TGTGCCAGCAGCGTAGCATGGGCGGGAGACGAGGGTGAGCAGTTCTTC. The V gene is TRBV9, the J gene TRBJ2-1; 7 nucleotides agree with TRBD2. The CDR3 spans 16 residues. V dropped 0 bases and J dropped 9; count of bases not matched to a gene: 12. CDR1 is SGDLS and CDR2 is YYNGEE in the germline V gene. The variable domain in full, completed from reference TRBV9 and TRBJ2-1, reads DSGVTQTPKHLITATGQRVTLRCSPRSGDLSVYWYQQSLDQGLQFLIQYYNGEERAKGNILERFSAQQFPDLHSELNLSSLELGDSALYFCASSVAWAGDEGEQFFGPGTRLTVL.

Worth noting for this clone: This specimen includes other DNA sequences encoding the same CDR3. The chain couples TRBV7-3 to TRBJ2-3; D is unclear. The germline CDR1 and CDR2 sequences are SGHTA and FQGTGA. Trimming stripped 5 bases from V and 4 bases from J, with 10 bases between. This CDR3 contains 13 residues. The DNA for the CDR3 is TGTGCCAGCAGCCTGGTCAGTTCAGATACGCAGTATTTT. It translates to CASSLVSSDTQYF.

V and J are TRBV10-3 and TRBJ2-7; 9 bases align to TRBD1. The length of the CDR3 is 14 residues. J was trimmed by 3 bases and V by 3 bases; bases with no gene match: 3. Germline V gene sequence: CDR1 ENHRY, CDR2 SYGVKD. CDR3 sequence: CAISEQGAVYEQYF. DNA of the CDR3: TGTGCCATCAGTGAACAGGGGGCAGTCTACGAGCAGTACTTC.

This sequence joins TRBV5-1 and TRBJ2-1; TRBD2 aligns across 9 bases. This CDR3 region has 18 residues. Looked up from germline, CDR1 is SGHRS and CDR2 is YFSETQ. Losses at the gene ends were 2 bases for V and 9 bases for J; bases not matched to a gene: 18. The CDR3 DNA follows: TGCGCCAGCAGCTTTAGCGGGGGCCCGCCCGGATTGGGGAGTGAGCAGTTCTTC. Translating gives CASSFSGGPPGLGSEQFF.

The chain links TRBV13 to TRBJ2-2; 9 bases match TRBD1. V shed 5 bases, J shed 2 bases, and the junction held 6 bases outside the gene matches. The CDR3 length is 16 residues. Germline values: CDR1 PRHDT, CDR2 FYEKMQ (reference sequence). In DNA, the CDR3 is TGTGCCAGCAGCCCGGGACAGGGAAAAAACACCGGGGAGCTGTTTTTT. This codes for CASSPGQGKNTGELFF.

CDR3 residues: CASSTHGSSGGSYNEQFF. The CDR3 coding sequence is TGTGCCAGCAGCACCCACGGGTCCAGCGGAGGATCCTACAATGAGCAGTTCTTC. The chain uses TRBV11-2 and TRBJ2-1; TRBD2 might be the D (5 bases). Germline V lookup: CDR1 SGHAT, CDR2 FQNNGV. V was shortened by 5 bases and J by 1 base, with 21 bases between the two germline ends. This CDR3 is built from 18 residues.

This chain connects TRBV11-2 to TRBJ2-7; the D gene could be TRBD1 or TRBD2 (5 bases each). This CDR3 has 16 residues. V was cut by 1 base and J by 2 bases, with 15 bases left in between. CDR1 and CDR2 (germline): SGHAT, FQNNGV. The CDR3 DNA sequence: TGTGCCAGCAGCTTAGTGCGAGGGGTCCTTCCCTACGAGCAGTACTTC. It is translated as CASSLVRGVLPYEQYF.

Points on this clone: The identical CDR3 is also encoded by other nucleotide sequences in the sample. The CDR3 bases are TGCAGCGTTCGGACGGGGGGCCCCTACAATGAGCAGTTCTTC. Protein: CSVRTGGPYNEQFF. The V call is TRBV29-1, the J call TRBJ2-1; TRBD2 might be the D (7 bases). Per germline, CDR1 SQVTM and CDR2 ANQGSEA. The CDR3 loop spans 14 amino acids. V lost 5 bases, J lost 2 bases, and 13 bases lay in between.

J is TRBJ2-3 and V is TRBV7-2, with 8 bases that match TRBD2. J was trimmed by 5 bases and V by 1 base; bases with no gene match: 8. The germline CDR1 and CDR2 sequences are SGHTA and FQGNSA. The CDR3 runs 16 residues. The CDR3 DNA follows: TGTGCCAGCAGCTTAGTCCCCGGGGGGGCCGGAGATACGCAGTATTTT. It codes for CASSLVPGGAGDTQYF.

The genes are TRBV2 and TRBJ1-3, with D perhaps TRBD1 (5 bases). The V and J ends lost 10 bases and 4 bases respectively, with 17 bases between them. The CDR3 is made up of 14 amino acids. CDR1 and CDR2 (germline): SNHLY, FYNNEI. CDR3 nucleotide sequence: TGTGCCACCCTCCCACGGGGGTCCGGAAACACCATATATTTT. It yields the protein CATLPRGSGNTIYF.

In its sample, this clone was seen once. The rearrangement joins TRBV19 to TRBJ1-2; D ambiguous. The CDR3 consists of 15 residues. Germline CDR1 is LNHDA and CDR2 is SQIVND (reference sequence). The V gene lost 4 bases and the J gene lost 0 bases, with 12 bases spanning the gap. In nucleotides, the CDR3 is TGTGCCAGTAGTACACCTAAGTCCCCTAACTATGGCTACACCTTC. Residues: CASSTPKSPNYGYTF.

The CDR3 DNA is TGTGCCAGCAGCTCAGTTAGCTCCTACAATGAGCAGTTCTTC. Protein product: CASSSVSSYNEQFF. The chain links TRBV7-2 to TRBJ2-1; D not certain. V was clipped by 4 bases and J by 0 bases, with 7 bases between them. Germline CDR1 SGHTA, CDR2 FQGNSA. The CDR3 covers 14 residues.

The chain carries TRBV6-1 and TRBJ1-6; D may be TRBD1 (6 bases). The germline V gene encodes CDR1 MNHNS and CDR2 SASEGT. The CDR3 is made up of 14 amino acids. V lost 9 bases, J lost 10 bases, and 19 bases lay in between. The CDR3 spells CASNGQLGSSPLHF. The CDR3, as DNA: TGTGCCAGTAACGGACAGTTGGGAAGCTCACCCCTCCACTTT.

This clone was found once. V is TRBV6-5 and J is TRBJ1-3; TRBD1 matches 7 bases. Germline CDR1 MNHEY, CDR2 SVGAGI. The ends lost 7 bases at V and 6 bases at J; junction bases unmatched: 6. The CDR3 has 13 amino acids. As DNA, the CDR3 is TGTGCCAGCAAGTCAGGGGGAACAAACACCATATATTTT. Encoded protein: CASKSGGTNTIYF.

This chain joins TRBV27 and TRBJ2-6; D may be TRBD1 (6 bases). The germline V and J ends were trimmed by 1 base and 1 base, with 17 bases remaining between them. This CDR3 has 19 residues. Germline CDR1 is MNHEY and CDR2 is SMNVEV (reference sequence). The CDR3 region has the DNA TGTGCCAGCAGTTTATGGGGTCAGGGGTTGACGTCTGGGGCCAACGTCCTGACTTTC. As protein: CASSLWGQGLTSGANVLTF.

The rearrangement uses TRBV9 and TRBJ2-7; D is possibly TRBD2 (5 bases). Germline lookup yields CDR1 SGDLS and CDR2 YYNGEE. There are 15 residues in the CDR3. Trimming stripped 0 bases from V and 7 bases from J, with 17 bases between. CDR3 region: CASSVAAETYVEQYF. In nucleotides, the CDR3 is TGTGCCAGCAGCGTAGCAGCGGAGACTTACGTTGAGCAGTACTTC.

The CDR3 sequence: CASSQDSGGTEAFF. In DNA form, the CDR3 reads TGCGCCAGCAGCCAAGATTCGGGAGGCACTGAAGCTTTCTTT. The rearrangement uses TRBV4-3 and TRBJ1-1; no definite D call. Trimming stripped 0 bases from V and 4 bases from J, with 9 bases between. This CDR3 has 14 residues. Germline V gene sequence: CDR1 LGHNA, CDR2 YSLEER.